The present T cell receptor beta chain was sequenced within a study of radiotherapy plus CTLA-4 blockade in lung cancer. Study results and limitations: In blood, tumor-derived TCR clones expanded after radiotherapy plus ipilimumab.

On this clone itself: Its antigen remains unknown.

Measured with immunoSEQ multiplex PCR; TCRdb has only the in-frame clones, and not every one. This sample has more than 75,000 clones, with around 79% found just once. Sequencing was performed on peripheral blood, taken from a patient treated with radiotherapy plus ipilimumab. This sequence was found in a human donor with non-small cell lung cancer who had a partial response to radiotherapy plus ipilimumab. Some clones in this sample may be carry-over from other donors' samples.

For the CDR3, the DNA is TGTGCCAGCAGCATACTGCCCGGGACAGGGGGTTACAATGAGCAGTTCTTC. It codes for CASSILPGTGGYNEQFF. The rearrangement links TRBV9 to TRBJ2-1; 11 nucleotides match TRBD1. The germline V gene has CDR1 SGDLS and CDR2 YYNGEE. The CDR3 consists of 17 residues. The ends lost 4 bases at V and 4 bases at J; junction bases unmatched: 10.